Listed here is a single T cell receptor beta chain. There is no known antigen for this receptor. No base-level quality is on record; no much larger clone is a single base apart. Repertoires were sampled repeatedly over the course of chemoradiotherapy so that clonal expansion in the tumor microenvironment could be followed. From the germline V gene, CDR1 is MGHDK and CDR2 is SYGVNS. V gives up 10 bases and J gives up 8 bases, and the segment between their germline ends measures 17 bases. The CDR3 has 12 amino acids, counting the end cysteine and phenylalanine. CDR3 DNA only is kept here, 36 bases in frame from base 1. The data are from a study of chemoradiotherapy in HPV16-positive cancers (dated by TCRdb to 2021 to 2024). Broadly, across the study: Functional T-cell assays on cells from two HPV16-positive patients defined candidate HPV-specific T-cell clones and common TCR motifs. The study asked whether T-cell immunity against the HPV oncoproteins E6 and E7 changes during chemoradiotherapy and whether it affects survival. TCR repertoires from over 80 patients with HPV-related cancers were then used to track the candidate HPV-specific TCRs and motifs. What the work shows at the level of the full study, not this receptor alone: Improved recurrence-free survival in HPV16-positive patients was associated with expansion of HPV-responsive T cells during chemoradiotherapy. The functional definition of HPV-specific T cells was derived from only two HPV16-positive patients, and the survival association was reported for HPV16-positive patients. Expansion of candidate HPV-specific clones and E7-related TCR motifs was observed in the tumor microenvironment during treatment, whereas no such expansion was observed for non-HPV-specific T cells.

Library preparation was by the immunoSEQ multiplex PCR assay. This immuneACCESS table, as held by TCRdb, lists in-frame sequences with V and J called but not all clones. Of the missing ones, under half trace to an unresolved V gene in checked studies; the others have no known cause. The sample records some 3,000 clones, 77% of which are singletons. Clones ranked in the top ten supply roughly 5.9% of the sample. This sequence uses TRBV25-1 and TRBJ1-1; the D segment could be TRBD1, given 6 matching bases. This TCR came from a human donor with HPV-associated anogenital cancer. The material was tumor tissue, obtained from a patient who underwent chemoradiotherapy. The DNA sequence is TGTGCCATAGGGGGGAGTCGGAAGGAAGCTTTCTTT. Translated, this is CAIGGSRKEAFF.